Here is one T cell receptor beta chain with its context. The junction departs from germline at one end; a sequencing error may be responsible. This entry is derived from a study of blood T cell repertoires in COVID-19. About the study: COVID-19 samples from acute and convalescent phases originated in the United States, Italy and Spain. T cells, B-cell-depleted T cells, or PBMCs supplied cDNA or gDNA.

Authors' processing steps: Using reference gene primer amplification, nucleated cell counts were estimated. Assay used: immunoSEQ multiplex PCR; TCRdb lists only in-frame clones, some missing. V, J and clone size are taken as reported in that table, and D and trimming were inferred from the DNA itself. The table records some 40,000 clones, approximately 85% of them present only once. The CDR3 has 14 residues. CDR1 and CDR2 from the germline V gene are SNHLY and FYNNEI. This TCR came from a woman older than 75 with acute or convalescent COVID-19. The chain uses TRBV2 and TRBJ2-1; 11 bases are shared with TRBD2. Sequences were obtained from peripheral blood. CDR3 bases: TGTGCCAGCAAGACTAGCGGGATCTACAGTGAGCAGTTCTTC. This encodes CASKTSGIYSEQFF.